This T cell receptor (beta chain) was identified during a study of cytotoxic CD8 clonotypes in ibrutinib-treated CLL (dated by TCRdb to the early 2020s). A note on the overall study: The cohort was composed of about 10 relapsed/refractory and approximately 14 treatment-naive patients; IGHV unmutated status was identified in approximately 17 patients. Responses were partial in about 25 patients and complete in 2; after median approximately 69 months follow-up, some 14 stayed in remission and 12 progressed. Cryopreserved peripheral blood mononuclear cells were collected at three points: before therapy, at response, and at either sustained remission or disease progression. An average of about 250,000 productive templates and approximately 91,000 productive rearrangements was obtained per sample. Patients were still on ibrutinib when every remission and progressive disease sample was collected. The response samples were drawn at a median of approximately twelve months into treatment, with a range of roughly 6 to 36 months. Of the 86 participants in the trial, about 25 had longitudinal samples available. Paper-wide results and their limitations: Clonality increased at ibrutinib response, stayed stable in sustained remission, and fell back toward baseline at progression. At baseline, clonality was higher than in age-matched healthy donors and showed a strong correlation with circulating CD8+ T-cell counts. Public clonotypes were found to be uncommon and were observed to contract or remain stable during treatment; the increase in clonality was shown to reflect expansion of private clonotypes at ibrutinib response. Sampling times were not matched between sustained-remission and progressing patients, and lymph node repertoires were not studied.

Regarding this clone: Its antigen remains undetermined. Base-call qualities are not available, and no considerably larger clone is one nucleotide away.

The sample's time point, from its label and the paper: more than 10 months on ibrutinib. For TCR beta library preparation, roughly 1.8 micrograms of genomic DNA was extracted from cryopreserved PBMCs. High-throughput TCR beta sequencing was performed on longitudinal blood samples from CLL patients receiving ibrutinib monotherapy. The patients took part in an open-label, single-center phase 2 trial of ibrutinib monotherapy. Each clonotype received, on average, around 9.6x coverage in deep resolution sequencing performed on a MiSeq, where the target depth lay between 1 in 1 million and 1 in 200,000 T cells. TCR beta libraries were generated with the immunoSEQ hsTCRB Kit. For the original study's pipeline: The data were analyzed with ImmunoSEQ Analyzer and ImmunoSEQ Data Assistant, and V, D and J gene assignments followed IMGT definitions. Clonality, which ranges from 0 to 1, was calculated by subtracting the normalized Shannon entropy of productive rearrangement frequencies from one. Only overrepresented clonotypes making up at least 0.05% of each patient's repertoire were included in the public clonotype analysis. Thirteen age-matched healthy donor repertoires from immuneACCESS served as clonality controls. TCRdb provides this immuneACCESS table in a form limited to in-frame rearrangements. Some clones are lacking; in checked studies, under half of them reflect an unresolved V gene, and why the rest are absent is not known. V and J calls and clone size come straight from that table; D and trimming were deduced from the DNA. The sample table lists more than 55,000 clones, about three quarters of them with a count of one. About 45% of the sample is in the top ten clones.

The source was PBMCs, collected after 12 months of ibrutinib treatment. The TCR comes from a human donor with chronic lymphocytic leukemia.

The DNA sequence follows: TGTGCCAGCAGCTTAAGCGGGAGGGCCTACAATGAGCAGTTCTTC. This encodes CASSLSGRAYNEQFF. Recombination joined TRBV7-3 with TRBJ2-1; TRBD2 fits 9 bases in the junction. Reading the germline V gene gives CDR1 SGHTA and CDR2 FQGTGA. The CDR3 goes from the cysteine to the phenylalanine over 15 residues. The sequence is cut down to CDR3 DNA, 45 bases in frame from base 1. V trim: 1 base; J trim: 2 bases; unmatched bases: 0.